This T cell receptor (beta chain) emerged from a study of prognosis after radiotherapy for stage I lung cancer. Whole-study context: Five patients had oligometastatic NSCLC after their primary tumor was surgically resected, and 12 to 15 patients had newly diagnosed primary stage I lung tumors.

A draw of 4.5 to 6 milliliters of peripheral blood took place at each of two time points. The V end was cut by 3 bases, the J end by 6 bases, with 15 bases between. The CDR3 covers 14 residues. Germline loops: CDR1 DFQATT, CDR2 SNEGSKA (reference sequence). Two-round multiplex PCR amplified TCR beta CDR3 from genomic DNA. Specific primers for each TRBV and TRBJ gene were what first-round PCR used. Each CDR3 protein gets one entry after TCRdb re-called the multiplex PCR reads with MiXCR. The sample lists about 31,000 distinct CDR3 sequences; roughly two fifths were seen once. This specimen was PBMCs, taken before or after stereotactic body radiation therapy (not recorded which). This TCR was sampled from a donor at least 50 years old with non-small cell lung cancer. V is TRBV20-1 and J is TRBJ2-1; D is possibly TRBD2 (6 bases). In nucleotides, the CDR3 is TGCAGTGCTAGTATTAGCTTGGGGGGCAATGAGCAGTTCTTC. Its translation is CSASISLGGNEQFF.